Below, 2 T cell receptor beta chains from the same sample are listed, as sequenced in a study of cytomegalovirus exposure and HLA in healthy donors. The PCR made use of 60 Vbeta and 13 Jbeta primers. This table comes from immunoSEQ multiplex PCR, and its TCRdb copy is limited to in-frame clones, with some not included. Its listing shows about 140,000 clones. The sequencing sample was made of PBMCs. These TCRs come from a woman aged 18 to 35 in good health and CMV-seronegative.

The J gene is TRBJ1-1, the V gene TRBV7-3, with D possibly matching TRBD1 (5 bases). V gave up 5 bases and J gave up 5 bases, with 18 bases separating them. The CDR3 is 15 residues long. CDR1 SGHTA and CDR2 FQGTGA come from the germline V gene. CDR3 in amino acids: CASSPRRGLGTEAFF. The CDR3 region has the DNA TGTGCCAGCAGCCCCCGGCGGGGACTGGGGACTGAAGCTTTCTTT.

This sequence joins TRBV6-5 and TRBJ2-5; TRBD1 matches at 9 bases. With V trimmed by 5 bases and J by 3 bases, 4 bases remained unmatched. Germline lookup yields CDR1 MNHEY and CDR2 SVGAGI. CDR3 size: 14 residues. This CDR3 reads CASSGTGKKETQYF. DNA for the CDR3: TGTGCCAGCAGTGGGACAGGGAAAAAAGAGACCCAGTACTTC.